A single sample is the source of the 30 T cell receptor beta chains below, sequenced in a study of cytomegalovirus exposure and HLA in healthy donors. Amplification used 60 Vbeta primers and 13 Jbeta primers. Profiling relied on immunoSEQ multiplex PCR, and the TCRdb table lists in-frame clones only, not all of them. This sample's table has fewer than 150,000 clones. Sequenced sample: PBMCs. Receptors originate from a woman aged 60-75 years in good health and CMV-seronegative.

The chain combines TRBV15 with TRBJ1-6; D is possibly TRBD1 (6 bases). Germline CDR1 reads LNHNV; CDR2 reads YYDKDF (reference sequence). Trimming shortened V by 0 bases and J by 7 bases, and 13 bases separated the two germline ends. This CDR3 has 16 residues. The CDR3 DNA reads TGTGCCACCAGCAGAGAAAATACAGGGTGGAATTCACCCCTCCACTTT. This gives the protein CATSRENTGWNSPLHF.

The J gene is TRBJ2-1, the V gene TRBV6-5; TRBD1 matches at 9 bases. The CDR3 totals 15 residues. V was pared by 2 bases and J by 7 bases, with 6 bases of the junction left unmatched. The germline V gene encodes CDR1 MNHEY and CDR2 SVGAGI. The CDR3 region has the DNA TGTGCCAGCAGTTACACCACAGGGGGCCGGAATGAGCAGTTCTTC. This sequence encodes CASSYTTGGRNEQFF.

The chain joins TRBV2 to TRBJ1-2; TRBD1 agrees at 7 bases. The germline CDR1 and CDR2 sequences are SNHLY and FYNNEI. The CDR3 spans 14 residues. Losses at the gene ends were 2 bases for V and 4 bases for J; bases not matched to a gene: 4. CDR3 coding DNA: TGTGCCAGCAGTGAAAAGGGGGCCGGCTATGGCTACACCTTC. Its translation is CASSEKGAGYGYTF.

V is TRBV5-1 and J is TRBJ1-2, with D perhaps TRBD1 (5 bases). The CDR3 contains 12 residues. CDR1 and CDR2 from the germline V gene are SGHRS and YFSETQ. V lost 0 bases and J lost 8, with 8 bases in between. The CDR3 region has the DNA TGCGCCAGCAGCTTGGAAGGGGTCGGCTACACCTTC. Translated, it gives CASSLEGVGYTF.

Here the CDR3 reads CASSLEDRGNQPQHF. For the CDR3, the DNA is TGTGCCAGCAGCCTAGAGGACAGGGGAAATCAGCCCCAGCATTTT. The chain combines TRBV9 with TRBJ1-5; 9 bases are a match to TRBD1. This CDR3 has 15 amino acids. Germline values: CDR1 SGDLS, CDR2 YYNGEE. The trim removed 4 bases at V and 4 bases at J, leaving 6 bases unmatched.

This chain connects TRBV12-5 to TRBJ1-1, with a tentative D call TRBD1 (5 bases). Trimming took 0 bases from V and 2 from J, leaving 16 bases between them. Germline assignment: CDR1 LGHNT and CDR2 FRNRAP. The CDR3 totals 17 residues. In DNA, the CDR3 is TGTGCTAGTGGTTTGGTAAAGGCAGGGTTTTTCAACACTGAAGCTTTCTTT. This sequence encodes CASGLVKAGFFNTEAFF.

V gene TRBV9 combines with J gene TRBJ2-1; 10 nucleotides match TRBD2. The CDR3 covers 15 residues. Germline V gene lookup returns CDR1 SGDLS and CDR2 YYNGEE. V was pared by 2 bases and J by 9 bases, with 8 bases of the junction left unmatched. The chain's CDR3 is CASSVLAGDSGEQFF. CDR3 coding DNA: TGTGCCAGCAGCGTTCTAGCGGGGGATAGTGGTGAGCAGTTCTTC.

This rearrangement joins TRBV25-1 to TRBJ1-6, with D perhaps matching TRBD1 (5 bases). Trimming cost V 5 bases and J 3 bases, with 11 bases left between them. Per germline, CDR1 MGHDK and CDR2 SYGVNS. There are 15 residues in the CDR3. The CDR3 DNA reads TGTGCCAGCAGTCAGGTGGGGGGCTATAATTCACCCCTCCACTTT. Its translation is CASSQVGGYNSPLHF. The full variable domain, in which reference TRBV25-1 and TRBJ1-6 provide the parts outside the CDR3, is EADIYQTPRYLVIGTGKKITLECSQTMGHDKMYWYQQDPGMELHLIHYSYGVNSTEKGDLSSESTVSRIRTEHFPLTLESARPSHTSQYLCASSQVGGYNSPLHFGNGTRLTVT.

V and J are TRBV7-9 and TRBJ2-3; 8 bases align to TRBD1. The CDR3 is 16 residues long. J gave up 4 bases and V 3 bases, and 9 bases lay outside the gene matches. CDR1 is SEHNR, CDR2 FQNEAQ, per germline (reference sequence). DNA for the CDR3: TGTGCCAGCAGCTTGGGTAGGACAGGGAACGCAGATACGCAGTATTTT. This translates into CASSLGRTGNADTQYF.

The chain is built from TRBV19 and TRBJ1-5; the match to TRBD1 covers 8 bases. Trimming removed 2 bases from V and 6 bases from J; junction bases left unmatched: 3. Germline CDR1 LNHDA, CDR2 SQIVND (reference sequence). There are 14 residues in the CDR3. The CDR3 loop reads CASSITGGGQPQHF. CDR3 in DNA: TGTGCCAGTAGTATAACAGGGGGAGGTCAGCCCCAGCATTTT.

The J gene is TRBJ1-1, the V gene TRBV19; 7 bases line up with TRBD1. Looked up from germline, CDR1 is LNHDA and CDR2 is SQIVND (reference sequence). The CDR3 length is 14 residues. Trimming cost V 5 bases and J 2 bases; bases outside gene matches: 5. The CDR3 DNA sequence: TGTGCCAGTAGTCCACAGGGGACAAACACTGAAGCTTTCTTT. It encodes CASSPQGTNTEAFF.

Here the CDR3 DNA reads TGTGCCAGCAGCCGGGACAGGGGCAACAATGAGCAGTTCTTC. Translation: CASSRDRGNNEQFF. The rearrangement uses TRBV2 and TRBJ2-1; 10 positions match TRBD1. Per the germline V gene, CDR1 is SNHLY and CDR2 is FYNNEI. The CDR3 runs 14 residues. V gave up 6 bases and J gave up 5 bases; unmatched junction bases: 4.

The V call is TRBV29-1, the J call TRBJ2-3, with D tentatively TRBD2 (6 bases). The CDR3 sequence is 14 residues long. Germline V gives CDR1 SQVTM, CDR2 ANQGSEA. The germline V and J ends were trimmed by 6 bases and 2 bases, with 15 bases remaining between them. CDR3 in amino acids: CSVESGSDTDTQYF. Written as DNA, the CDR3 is TGCAGCGTAGAGAGCGGGTCTGACACAGATACGCAGTATTTT.

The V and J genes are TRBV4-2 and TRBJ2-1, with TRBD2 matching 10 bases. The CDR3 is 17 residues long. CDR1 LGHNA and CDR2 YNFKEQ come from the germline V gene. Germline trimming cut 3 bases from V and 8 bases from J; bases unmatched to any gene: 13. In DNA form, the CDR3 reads TGTGCCAGCAGCCAGGGTACACTAGCGGGATTTGCGGATGAGCAGTTCTTC. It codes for CASSQGTLAGFADEQFF.

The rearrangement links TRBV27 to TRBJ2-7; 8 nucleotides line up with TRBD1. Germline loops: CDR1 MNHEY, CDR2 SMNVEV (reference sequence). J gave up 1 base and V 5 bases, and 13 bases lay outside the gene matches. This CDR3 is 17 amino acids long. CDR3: CASSLDRVKIRSYEQYF. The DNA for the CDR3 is TGTGCCAGCAGTCTGGACAGGGTTAAGATAAGATCCTACGAGCAGTACTTC.

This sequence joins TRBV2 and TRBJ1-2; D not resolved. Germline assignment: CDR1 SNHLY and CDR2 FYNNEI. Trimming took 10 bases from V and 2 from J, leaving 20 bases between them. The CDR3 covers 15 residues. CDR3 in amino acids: CATTPSVTGNYGYTF. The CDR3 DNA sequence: TGTGCCACGACTCCCTCAGTGACGGGGAACTATGGCTACACCTTC.

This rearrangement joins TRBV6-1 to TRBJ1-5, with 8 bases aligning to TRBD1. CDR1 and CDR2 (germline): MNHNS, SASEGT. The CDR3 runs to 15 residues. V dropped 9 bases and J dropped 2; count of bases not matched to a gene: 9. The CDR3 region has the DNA TGTGCCAGTTATCCAGGGGGCTCGGGCAATCAGCCCCAGCATTTT. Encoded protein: CASYPGGSGNQPQHF.

Here the CDR3 reads CAINQPPGLGGMETQYF. The CDR3 nucleotides are TGTGCCATCAACCAACCTCCGGGACTAGGAGGGATGGAGACCCAGTACTTC. The V gene is TRBV10-3, the J gene TRBJ2-5; 8 bases map to TRBD2. The germline CDR1 and CDR2 sequences are ENHRY and SYGVKD. Trimming took 7 bases from V and 5 from J; bases not matched to a gene: 18. The CDR3 has 17 amino acids.

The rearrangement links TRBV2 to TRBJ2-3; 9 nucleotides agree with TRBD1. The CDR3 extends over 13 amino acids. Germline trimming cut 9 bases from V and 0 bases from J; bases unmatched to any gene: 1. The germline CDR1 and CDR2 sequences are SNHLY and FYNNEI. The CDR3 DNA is TGTGCCAGACAGGGGGCGAGCACAGATACGCAGTATTTT. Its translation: CARQGASTDTQYF. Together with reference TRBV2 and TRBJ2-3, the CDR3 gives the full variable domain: EPEVTQTPSHQVTQMGQEVILRCVPISNHLYFYWYRQILGQKVEFLVSFYNNEISEKSEIFDDQFSVERPDGSNFTLKIRSTKLEDSAMYFCARQGASTDTQYFGPGTRLTVL.

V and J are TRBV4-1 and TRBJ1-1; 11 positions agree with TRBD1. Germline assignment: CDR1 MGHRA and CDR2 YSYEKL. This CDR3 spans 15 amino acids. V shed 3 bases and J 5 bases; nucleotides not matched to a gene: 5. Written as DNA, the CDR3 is TGCGCCAGCAGCCATTTGGGGACAGGGGGAACTGAAGCTTTCTTT. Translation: CASSHLGTGGTEAFF.

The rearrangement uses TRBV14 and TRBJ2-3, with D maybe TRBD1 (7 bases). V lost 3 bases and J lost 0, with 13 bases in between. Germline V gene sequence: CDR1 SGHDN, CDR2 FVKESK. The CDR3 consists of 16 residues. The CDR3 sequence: CASSHPGGPSTDTQYF. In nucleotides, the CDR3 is TGTGCCAGCAGCCACCCAGGGGGGCCTAGCACAGATACGCAGTATTTT.

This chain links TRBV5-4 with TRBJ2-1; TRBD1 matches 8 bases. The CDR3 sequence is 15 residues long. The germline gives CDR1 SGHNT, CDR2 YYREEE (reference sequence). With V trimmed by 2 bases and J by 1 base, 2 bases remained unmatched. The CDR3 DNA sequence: TGTGCCAGCAGCTTAGACAGGGGATCCTACAATGAGCAGTTCTTC. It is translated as CASSLDRGSYNEQFF.

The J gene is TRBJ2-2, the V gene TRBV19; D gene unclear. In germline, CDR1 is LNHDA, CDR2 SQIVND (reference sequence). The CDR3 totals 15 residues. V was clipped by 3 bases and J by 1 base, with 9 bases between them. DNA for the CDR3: TGTGCCAGTAGTATGCGTCTCGGGAACACCGGGGAGCTGTTTTTT. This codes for CASSMRLGNTGELFF.

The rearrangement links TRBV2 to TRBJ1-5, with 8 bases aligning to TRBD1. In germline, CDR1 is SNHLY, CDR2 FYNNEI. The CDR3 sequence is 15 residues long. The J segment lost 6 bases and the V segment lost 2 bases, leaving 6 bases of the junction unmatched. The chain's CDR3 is CASSEQGAGGQPQHF. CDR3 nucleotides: TGTGCCAGCAGTGAACAGGGGGCCGGGGGTCAGCCCCAGCATTTT. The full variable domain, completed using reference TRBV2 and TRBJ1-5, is EPEVTQTPSHQVTQMGQEVILRCVPISNHLYFYWYRQILGQKVEFLVSFYNNEISEKSEIFDDQFSVERPDGSNFTLKIRSTKLEDSAMYFCASSEQGAGGQPQHFGDGTRLSIL.

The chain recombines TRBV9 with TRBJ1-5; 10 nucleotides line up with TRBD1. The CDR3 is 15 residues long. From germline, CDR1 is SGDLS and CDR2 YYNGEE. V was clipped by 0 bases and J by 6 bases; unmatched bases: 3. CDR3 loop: CASSVGGQGIQPQHF. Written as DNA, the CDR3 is TGTGCCAGCAGCGTAGGGGGACAGGGGATTCAGCCCCAGCATTTT.

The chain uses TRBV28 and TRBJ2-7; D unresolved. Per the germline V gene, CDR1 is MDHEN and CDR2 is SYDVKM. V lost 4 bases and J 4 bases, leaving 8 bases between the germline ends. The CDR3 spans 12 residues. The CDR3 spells CASSSTVYEQYF. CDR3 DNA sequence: TGTGCCAGCAGTTCTACGGTTTACGAGCAGTACTTC.

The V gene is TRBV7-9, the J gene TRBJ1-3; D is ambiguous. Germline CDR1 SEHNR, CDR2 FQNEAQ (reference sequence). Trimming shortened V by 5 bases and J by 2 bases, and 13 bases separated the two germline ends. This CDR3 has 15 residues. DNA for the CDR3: TGTGCCAGCAGCGAGCGGTGGACGCCTGGAAACACCATATATTTT. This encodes CASSERWTPGNTIYF.

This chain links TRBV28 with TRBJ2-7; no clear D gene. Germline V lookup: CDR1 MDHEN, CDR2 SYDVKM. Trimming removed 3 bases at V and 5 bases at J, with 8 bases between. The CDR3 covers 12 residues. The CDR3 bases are TGTGCCAGCAGTTTCCAGTCCCACGAGCAGTACTTC. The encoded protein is CASSFQSHEQYF.

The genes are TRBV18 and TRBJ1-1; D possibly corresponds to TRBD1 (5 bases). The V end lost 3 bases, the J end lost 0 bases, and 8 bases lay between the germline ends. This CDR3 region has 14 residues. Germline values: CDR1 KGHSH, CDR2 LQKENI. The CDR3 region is CASSPRTMNTEAFF. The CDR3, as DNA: TGTGCCAGCTCACCCCGGACAATGAACACTGAAGCTTTCTTT.

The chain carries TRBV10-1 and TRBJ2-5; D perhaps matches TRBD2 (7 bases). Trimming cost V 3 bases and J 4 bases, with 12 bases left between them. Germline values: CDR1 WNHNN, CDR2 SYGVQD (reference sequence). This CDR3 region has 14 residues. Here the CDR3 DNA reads TGCGCCAGCAGTGATGGAGGGGGGGGAGAGACCCAGTACTTC. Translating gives CASSDGGGGETQYF.